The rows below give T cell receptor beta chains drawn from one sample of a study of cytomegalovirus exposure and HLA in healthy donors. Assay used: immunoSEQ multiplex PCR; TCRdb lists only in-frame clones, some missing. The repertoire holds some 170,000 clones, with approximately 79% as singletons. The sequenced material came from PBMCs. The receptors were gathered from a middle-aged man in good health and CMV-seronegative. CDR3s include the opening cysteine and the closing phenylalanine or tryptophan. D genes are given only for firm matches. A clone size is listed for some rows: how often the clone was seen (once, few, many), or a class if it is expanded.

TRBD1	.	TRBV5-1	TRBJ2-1	CASSQTGDTYNEQFF	TGCGCCAGCAGCCAGACAGGGGATACCTACAATGAGCAGTTCTTC
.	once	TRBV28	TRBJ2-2	CASSLDTYTGELFF	TGTGCCAGCAGTTTGGACACATACACCGGGGAGCTGTTTTTT
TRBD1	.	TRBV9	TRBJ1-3	CASSVDSRSPTGAGNTIYF	TGTGCCAGCAGCGTAGACTCCCGGTCCCCTACAGGGGCCGGAAACACCATATATTTT
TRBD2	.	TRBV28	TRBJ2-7	CASSYPGGRAYEQYF	TGTGCCAGCAGTTATCCCGGGGGGAGGGCTTACGAGCAGTACTTC
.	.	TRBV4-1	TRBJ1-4	CASSPGMRPTNEKLFF	TGCGCCAGCAGCCCGGGGATGAGGCCAACTAATGAAAAACTGTTTTTT
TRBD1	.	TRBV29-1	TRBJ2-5	CSGRQGQETQYF	TGCAGCGGACGACAGGGGCAAGAGACCCAGTACTTC
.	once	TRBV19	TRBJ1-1	CASSIDGGGNTEAFF	TGTGCCAGTAGTATTGACGGCGGGGGGAACACTGAAGCTTTCTTT
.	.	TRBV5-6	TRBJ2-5	CASSLRAEPQETQYF	TGTGCCAGCAGCTTAAGAGCGGAACCCCAAGAGACCCAGTACTTC
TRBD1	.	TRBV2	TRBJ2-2	CASSAGTGNTGELFF	TGTGCCAGCAGTGCAGGGACAGGGAACACCGGGGAGCTGTTTTTT
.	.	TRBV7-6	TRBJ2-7	CASSLSGSYIYEQYF	TGTGCCAGCAGCTTGTCAGGGTCCTACATTTACGAGCAGTACTTC
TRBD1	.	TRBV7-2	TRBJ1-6	CASRGDRNSPLHF	TGTGCCAGCAGGGGGGACAGAAATTCACCCCTCCACTTT
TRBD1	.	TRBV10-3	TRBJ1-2	CAISDYRGQGNYGYTF	TGTGCCATCAGTGATTACAGGGGGCAGGGGAACTATGGCTACACCTTC
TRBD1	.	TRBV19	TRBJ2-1	CASQVDRASYNEQFF	TGTGCCAGTCAGGTGGACAGGGCTTCCTACAATGAGCAGTTCTTC
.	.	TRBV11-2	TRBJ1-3	CASSLVGHSGNTIYF	TGTGCCAGCAGCTTAGTGGGGCACTCTGGAAACACCATATATTTT
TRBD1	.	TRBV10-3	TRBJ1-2	CAISTGTGNGGYTF	TGTGCCATCAGCACCGGGACAGGGAATGGTGGCTACACCTTC
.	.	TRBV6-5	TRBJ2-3	CASSYSGTTTQYF	TGTGCCAGCAGTTACTCGGGGACAACCACGCAGTATTTT
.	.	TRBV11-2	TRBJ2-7	CASTDRQGWPSSYEQYF	TGTGCCAGCACCGATCGTCAGGGTTGGCCGAGCTCCTACGAGCAGTACTTC
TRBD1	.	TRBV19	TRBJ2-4	CASSNNRGPLVGAKNIQYF	TGTGCCAGTAGTAACAACAGGGGGCCTTTGGTCGGGGCCAAAAACATTCAGTACTTC
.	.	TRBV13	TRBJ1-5	CASSSPLGPQHF	TGTGCCAGCAGCTCGCCCCTCGGGCCCCAGCATTTT
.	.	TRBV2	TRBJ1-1	CASSVAGNTEAFF	TGTGCCAGCAGTGTGGCAGGGAACACTGAAGCTTTCTTT
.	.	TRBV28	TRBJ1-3	CASTAPSTASGNTIYF	TGTGCCAGCACCGCCCCATCGACAGCCTCTGGAAACACCATATATTTT
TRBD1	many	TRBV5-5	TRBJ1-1	CASRADRANTEAFF	TGTGCCAGCAGGGCGGACAGGGCGAACACTGAAGCTTTCTTT
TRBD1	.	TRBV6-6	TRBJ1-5	CAATGGRDQPQHF	TGTGCCGCGACAGGGGGCAGGGATCAGCCCCAGCATTTT
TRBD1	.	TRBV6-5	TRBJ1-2	CASSYSGTVNYGHTF	TGTGCCAGCAGTTACTCCGGGACAGTTAACTATGGCCACACCTTC
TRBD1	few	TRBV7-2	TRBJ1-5	CASSYRGEQPQHF	TGTGCCAGCAGTTACAGGGGCGAGCAGCCCCAGCATTTT
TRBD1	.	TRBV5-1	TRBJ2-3	CASSLEVGDSRGTQYF	TGCGCCAGCAGCTTAGAGGTTGGGGACAGCCGAGGCACGCAGTATTTT
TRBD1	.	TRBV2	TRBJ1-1	CASRDTGGGTEAFF	TGTGCCAGCAGGGATACAGGGGGCGGCACTGAAGCTTTCTTT
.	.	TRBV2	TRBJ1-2	CASSDLGAGYGYTF	TGTGCCAGCAGCGATTTAGGGGCCGGTTATGGCTACACCTTC
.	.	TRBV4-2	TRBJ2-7	CASSQDPVWDISYEQYF	TGTGCCAGCAGCCAAGACCCCGTTTGGGACATCTCCTACGAGCAGTACTTC
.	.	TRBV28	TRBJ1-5	CASRAPYSNQPQHF	TGTGCCAGCAGAGCTCCTTATAGCAATCAGCCCCAGCATTTT
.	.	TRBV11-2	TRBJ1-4	CASSKRGEKLFF	TGTGCCAGCAGTAAGAGGGGGGAAAAACTGTTTTTT
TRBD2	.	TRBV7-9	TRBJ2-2	CASSLDPGLTSGNTGELFF	TGTGCCAGCAGCTTAGATCCCGGCCTGACTAGCGGGAACACCGGGGAGCTGTTTTTT
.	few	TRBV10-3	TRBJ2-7	CAISDRGEQYF	TGTGCCATCAGTGACAGGGGCGAGCAGTACTTC
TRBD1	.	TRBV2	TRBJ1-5	CASSRQGGQPQHF	TGTGCCAGCAGCCGACAGGGCGGTCAGCCCCAGCATTTT
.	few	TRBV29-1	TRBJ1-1	CSVETEAPEAFF	TGCAGCGTTGAAACCGAAGCCCCTGAAGCTTTCTTT
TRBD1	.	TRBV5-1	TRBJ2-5	CASSSPGQGGETQYF	TGCGCCAGCAGCTCGCCGGGACAGGGAGGGGAGACCCAGTACTTC
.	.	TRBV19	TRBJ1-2	CASNGGKGPRPGYTF	TGTGCCAGTAACGGGGGAAAGGGGCCTAGGCCAGGCTACACCTTC
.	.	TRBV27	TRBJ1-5	CANPGLGNQPQHF	TGTGCCAACCCAGGTCTGGGCAATCAGCCCCAGCATTTT